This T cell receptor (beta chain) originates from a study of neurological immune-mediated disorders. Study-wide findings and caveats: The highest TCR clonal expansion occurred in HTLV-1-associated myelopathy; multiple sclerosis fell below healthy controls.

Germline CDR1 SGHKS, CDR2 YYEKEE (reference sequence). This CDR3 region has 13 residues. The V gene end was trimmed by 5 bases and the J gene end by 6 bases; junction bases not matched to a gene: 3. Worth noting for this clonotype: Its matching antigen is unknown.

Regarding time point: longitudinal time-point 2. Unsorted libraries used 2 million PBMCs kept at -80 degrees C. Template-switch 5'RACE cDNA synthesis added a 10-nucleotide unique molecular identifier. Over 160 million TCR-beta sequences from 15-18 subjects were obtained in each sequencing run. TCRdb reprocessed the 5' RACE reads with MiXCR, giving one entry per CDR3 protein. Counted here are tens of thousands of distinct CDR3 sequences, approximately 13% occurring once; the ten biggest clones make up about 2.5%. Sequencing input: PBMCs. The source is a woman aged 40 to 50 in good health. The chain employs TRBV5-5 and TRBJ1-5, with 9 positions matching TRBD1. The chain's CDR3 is CASSRTGVQPQHF. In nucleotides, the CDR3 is TGTGCCAGCAGTAGGACAGGGGTTCAGCCCCAGCATTTT.